The source of this T cell receptor (beta chain) is a study of T cell changes during pregnancy in multiple sclerosis. Some clones are missing from TCRdb's copy, which holds only in-frame ones; the method was immunoSEQ multiplex PCR. In the table there are under 75,000 clones, around 92% of which are singletons. The CDR3 contains 16 residues. With 1 base removed from V and 0 bases from J, the gap between germline ends came to 14 bases. Germline assignment: CDR1 SGDLS and CDR2 YYNGEE. This specimen was peripheral blood, taken in the first trimester of pregnancy. This receptor was obtained from a female donor with multiple sclerosis, enrolled in a pregnancy study. V is TRBV9 and J is TRBJ2-7; TRBD1 might be the D (6 bases). CDR3 coding DNA: TGTGCCAGCAGCGTAAGCGACAGGACGAGCTCCTACGAGCAGTACTTC. Its translation is CASSVSDRTSSYEQYF.